One TCR beta chain is described in this entry. This CDR3 spans 16 amino acids. V was pared by 2 bases and J by 6 bases, with 10 bases of the junction left unmatched. From germline, CDR1 is SGHNT and CDR2 YYREEE (reference sequence). Original processing notes: Scientists estimated how many nucleated cells there were by amplifying reference gene primers. The protocol was immunoSEQ multiplex PCR, while the TCRdb copy is restricted to in-frame clones and leaves out a portion. From that table come the V and J calls and clone size; the DNA was used to work out D and trimming. The sample contains about 140,000 clones, approximately 87% of which appear only once. The data derive from a study of blood T cell repertoires in COVID-19. At the level of the study: COVID-19 samples collected from the United States, Italy and Spain covered acute and convalescent phases.

The chain is built from TRBV5-4 and TRBJ2-1; TRBD2 agrees at 8 bases. This sequence was found in a woman aged 40 to 49 with acute or convalescent COVID-19. The sequencing input was peripheral blood. This CDR3 reads CASSFGLGRAGNEQFF. The CDR3 bases are TGTGCCAGCAGCTTCGGCCTCGGGAGGGCCGGCAATGAGCAGTTCTTC.